This TCR beta chain is from a study of CXCR3-negative and CXCR3-positive naive CD8 T cells. Study-level background: Some 130 million TRB reads were obtained overall (about 1.5 +/- 0.3 million per library).

Whole-study results and caveats: The level of CXCR3 expression partially decreased after cryopreservation; the majority of assays used fresh PBMCs. High diversity, comparable across both naive subsets, contrasted with much lower diversity in memory CD8+ cells.

5' RACE with UMI labels generated the TRB cDNA libraries. TCRdb re-called the 5' RACE reads, yielding one record per CDR3 amino acid sequence without DNA. The sample's table shows fewer than 80,000 distinct CDR3 sequences. As regards this clonotype: Its antigen is not known.

The CDR3 runs 14 residues. Germline V gene lookup returns CDR1 DFQATT and CDR2 SNEGSKA (reference sequence). The TCR sequence derives from a human donor in good health. Some clones in this sample may be carry-over from other donors' samples. Sequenced sample: naive CXCR3- CD8+ T cells from blood. Sample subset: CD45RO-CCR7+CD27+CD95- naive CD8+ T cells lacking CXCR3 (TNR3-). J is TRBJ2-3 and V is TRBV20-1; the TCRdb call, TRBD2, lacks DNA for checking. The CDR3 sequence: CSADGGRVGDTQYF.